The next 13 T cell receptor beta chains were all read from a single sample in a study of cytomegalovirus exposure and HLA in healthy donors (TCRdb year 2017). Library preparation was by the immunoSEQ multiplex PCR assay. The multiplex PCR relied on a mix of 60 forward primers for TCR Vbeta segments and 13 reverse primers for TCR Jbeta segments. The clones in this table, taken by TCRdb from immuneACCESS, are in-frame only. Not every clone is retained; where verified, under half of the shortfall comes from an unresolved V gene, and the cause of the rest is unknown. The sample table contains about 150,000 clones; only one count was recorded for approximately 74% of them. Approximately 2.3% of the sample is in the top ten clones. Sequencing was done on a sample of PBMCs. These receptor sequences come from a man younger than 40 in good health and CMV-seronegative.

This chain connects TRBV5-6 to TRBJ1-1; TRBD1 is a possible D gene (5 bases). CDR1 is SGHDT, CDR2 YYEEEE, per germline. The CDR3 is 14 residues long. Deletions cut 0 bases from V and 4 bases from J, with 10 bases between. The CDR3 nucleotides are TGTGCCAGCAGCTTGGTGGTCGGGGGCACTGAAGCTTTCTTT. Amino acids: CASSLVVGGTEAFF.

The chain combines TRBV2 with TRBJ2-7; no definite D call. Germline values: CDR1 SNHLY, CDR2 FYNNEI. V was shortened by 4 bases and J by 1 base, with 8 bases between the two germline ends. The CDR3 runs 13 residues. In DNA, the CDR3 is TGTGCCAGCAGTGGGCAGGTGTCCTACGAGCAGTACTTC. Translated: CASSGQVSYEQYF.

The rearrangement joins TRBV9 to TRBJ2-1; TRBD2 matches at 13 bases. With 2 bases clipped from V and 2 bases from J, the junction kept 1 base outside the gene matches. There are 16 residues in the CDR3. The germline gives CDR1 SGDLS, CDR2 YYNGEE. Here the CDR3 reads CASSVTSGGAYNEQFF. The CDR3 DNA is TGTGCCAGCAGCGTTACTAGCGGGGGGGCCTACAATGAGCAGTTCTTC.

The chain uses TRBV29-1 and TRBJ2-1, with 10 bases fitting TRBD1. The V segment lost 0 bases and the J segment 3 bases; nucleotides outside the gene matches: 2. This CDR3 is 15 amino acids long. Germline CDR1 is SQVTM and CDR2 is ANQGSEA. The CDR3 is CSVEERDRGYNEQFF. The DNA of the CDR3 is TGCAGCGTTGAAGAGAGGGACAGGGGCTACAATGAGCAGTTCTTC.

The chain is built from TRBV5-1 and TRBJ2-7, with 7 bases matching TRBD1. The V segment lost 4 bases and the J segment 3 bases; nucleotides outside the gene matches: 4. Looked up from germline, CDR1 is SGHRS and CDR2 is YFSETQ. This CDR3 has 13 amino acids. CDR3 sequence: CASSQGQNYEQYF. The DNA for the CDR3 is TGCGCCAGCAGCCAGGGACAGAACTACGAGCAGTACTTC.

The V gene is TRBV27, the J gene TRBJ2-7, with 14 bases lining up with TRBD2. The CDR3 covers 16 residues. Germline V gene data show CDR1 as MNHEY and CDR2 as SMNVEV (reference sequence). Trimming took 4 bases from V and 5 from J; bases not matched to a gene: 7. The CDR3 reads CASSSTSGGVKNEQYF. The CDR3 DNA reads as TGTGCCAGCAGTTCGACTAGCGGGGGGGTTAAGAACGAGCAGTACTTC.

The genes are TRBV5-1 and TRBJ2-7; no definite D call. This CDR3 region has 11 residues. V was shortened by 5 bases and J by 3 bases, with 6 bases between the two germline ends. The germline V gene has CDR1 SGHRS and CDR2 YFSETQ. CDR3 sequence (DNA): TGCGCCAGCAGTTCCATCTACGAGCAGTACTTC. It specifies CASSSIYEQYF.

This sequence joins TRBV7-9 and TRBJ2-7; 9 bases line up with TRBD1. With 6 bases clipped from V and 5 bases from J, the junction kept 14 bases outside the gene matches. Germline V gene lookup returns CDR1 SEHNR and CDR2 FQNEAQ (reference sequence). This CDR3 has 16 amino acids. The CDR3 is CASSPPGTGFFHEQYF. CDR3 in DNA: TGTGCCAGCAGTCCCCCCGGGACAGGGTTCTTTCACGAGCAGTACTTC.

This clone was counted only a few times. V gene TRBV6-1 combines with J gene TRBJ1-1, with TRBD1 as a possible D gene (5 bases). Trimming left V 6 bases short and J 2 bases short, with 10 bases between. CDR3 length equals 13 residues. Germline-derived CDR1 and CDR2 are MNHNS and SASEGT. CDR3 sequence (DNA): TGTGCCAGCAGGAACACAGGTAACACTGAAGCTTTCTTT. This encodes CASRNTGNTEAFF.

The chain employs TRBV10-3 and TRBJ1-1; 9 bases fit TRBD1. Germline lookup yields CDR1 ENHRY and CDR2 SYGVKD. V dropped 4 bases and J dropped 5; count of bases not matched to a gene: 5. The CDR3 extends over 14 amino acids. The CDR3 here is CAISVGDRGTEAFF. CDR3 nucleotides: TGTGCCATCAGTGTTGGCGACAGGGGGACTGAAGCTTTCTTT.

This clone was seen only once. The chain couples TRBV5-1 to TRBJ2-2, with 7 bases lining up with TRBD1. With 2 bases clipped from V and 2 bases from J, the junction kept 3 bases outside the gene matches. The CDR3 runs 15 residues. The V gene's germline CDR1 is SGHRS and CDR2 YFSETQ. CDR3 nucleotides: TGCGCCAGCAGCTTTGGGACAGAAAACACCGGGGAGCTGTTTTTT. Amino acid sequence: CASSFGTENTGELFF.

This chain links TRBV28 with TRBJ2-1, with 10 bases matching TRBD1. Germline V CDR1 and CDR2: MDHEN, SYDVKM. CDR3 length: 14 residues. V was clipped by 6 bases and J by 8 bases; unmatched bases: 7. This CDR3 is CASSRDRGVHEQFF. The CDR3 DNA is TGTGCCAGCAGCCGGGACAGGGGAGTACATGAGCAGTTCTTC.

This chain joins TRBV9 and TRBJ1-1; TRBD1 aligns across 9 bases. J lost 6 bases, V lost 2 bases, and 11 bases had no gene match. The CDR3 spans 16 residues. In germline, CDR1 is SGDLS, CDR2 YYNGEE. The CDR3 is CASSVDGTGSSPEAFF. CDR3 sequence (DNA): TGTGCCAGCAGCGTCGACGGGACAGGGTCCTCCCCTGAAGCTTTCTTT.